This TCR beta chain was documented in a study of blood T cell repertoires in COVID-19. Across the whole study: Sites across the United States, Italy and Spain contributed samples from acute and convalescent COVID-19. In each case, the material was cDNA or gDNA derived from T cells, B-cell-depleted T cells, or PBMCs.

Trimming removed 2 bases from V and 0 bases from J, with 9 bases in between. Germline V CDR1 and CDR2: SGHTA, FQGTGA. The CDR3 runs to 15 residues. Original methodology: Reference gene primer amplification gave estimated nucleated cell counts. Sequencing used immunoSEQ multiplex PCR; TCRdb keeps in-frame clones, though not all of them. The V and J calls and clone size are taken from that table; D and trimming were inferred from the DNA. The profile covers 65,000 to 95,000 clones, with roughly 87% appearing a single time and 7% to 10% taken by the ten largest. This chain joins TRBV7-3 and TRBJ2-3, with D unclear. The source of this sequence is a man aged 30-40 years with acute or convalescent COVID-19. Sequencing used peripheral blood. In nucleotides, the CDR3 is TGTGCCAGCAGCTTAGGCGGAACTAGCACAGATACGCAGTATTTT. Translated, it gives CASSLGGTSTDTQYF.